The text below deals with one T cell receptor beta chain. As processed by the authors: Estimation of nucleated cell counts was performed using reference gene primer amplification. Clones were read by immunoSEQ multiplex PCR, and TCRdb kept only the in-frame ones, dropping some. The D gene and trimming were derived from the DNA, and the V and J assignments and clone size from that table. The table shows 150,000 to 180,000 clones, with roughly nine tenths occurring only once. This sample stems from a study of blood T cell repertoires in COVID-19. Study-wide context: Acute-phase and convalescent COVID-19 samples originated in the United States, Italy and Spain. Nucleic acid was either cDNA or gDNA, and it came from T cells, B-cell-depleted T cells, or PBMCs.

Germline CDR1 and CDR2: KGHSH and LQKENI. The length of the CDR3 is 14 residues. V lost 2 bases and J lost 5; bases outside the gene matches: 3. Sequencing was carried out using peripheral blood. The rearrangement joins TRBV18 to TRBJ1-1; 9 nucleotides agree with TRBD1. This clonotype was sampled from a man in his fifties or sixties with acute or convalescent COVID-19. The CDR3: CASSPTGQGTEAFF. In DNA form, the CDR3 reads TGTGCCAGCTCACCAACGGGACAGGGAACTGAAGCTTTCTTT.